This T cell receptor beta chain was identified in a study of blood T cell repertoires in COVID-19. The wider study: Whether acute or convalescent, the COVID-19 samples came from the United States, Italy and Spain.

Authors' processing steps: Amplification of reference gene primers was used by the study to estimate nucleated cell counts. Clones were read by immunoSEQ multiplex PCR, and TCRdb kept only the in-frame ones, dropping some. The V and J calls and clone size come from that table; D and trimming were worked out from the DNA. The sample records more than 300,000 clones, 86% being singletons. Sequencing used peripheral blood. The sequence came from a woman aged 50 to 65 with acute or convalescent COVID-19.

The CDR3 region is CASSVAVDSLSTDTQYF. CDR3 DNA sequence: TGTGCCAGCAGCGTAGCCGTGGACAGCCTTAGCACAGATACGCAGTATTTT. The gene calls are TRBV9 and TRBJ2-3, with TRBD1 as a possible D gene (6 bases). Trimming stripped 0 bases from V and 0 bases from J, with 14 bases between. CDR1 and CDR2 (germline): SGDLS, YYNGEE. CDR3 length: 17 residues.